Below are 26 T cell receptor beta chains sequenced from a single sample in a study of cytomegalovirus exposure and HLA in healthy donors. Vbeta (60) and Jbeta (13) primers were used in the PCR. Generated by immunoSEQ multiplex PCR, the TCRdb table keeps only in-frame clones and is missing some. The data hold about 230,000 clones, with around 89% observed a single time. The material sequenced was PBMCs. The receptors shown here come from a woman aged 18 to 35 in good health and CMV-seronegative.

The chain combines TRBV7-6 with TRBJ2-5; 9 positions agree with TRBD1. Losses at the gene ends were 5 bases for V and 11 bases for J; bases not matched to a gene: 15. Germline CDR1 and CDR2: SGHVS and FNYEAQ. The CDR3 runs to 15 residues. This chain's CDR3 is CASSRGTGYSEEQYF. CDR3 nucleotide sequence: TGTGCCAGCAGCCGAGGGACAGGGTACTCGGAGGAGCAGTACTTC. The complete variable domain, with remaining parts taken from reference TRBV7-6 and TRBJ2-5, reads GAGVSQSPRYKVTKRGQDVALRCDPISGHVSLYWYRQALGQGPEFLTYFNYEAQQDKSGLPNDRFSAERPEGSISTLTIQRTEQRDSAMYRCASSRGTGYSEEQYFGPGTRLLVL.

The V gene is TRBV10-2, the J gene TRBJ2-4; D might be TRBD1 (6 bases). Germline V gives CDR1 WSHSY, CDR2 SAAADI. V lost 4 bases and J 0 bases, leaving 13 bases between the germline ends. This CDR3 has 16 residues. CDR3 nucleotides: TGCGCCAGCAGTGGCCGGGACATCATAGCCAAAAACATTCAGTACTTC. This sequence encodes CASSGRDIIAKNIQYF.

This clone was detected only once. This chain joins TRBV5-1 and TRBJ1-3, with D maybe TRBD1 (6 bases). This CDR3 region has 16 residues. With 0 bases removed from V and 2 bases from J, the gap between germline ends came to 12 bases. Germline V gene lookup returns CDR1 SGHRS and CDR2 YFSETQ. The CDR3 DNA reads TGCGCCAGCAGCTTGGCCCCAGGGGCGACTGGAAACACCATATATTTT. Translating it yields CASSLAPGATGNTIYF.

Only one count was recorded for this clone. The chain combines TRBV7-9 with TRBJ2-3, with TRBD2 identical over 10 bases. The CDR3 length is 16 residues. Losses at the gene ends were 5 bases for V and 2 bases for J; bases not matched to a gene: 7. Germline assignment: CDR1 SEHNR and CDR2 FQNEAQ (reference sequence). DNA of the CDR3: TGTGCCAGCAGCCCGAACCTAGCGGGGGCCACAGATACGCAGTATTTT. This sequence encodes CASSPNLAGATDTQYF.

This chain uses TRBV4-1 with TRBJ2-5; a weak D match, TRBD1 (5 bases). The CDR3 contains 15 residues. Germline V gives CDR1 MGHRA, CDR2 YSYEKL. V lost 0 bases, J lost 2 bases, and 10 bases lay in between. This CDR3 is CASSQDRGKQETQYF. The CDR3, as DNA: TGCGCCAGCAGCCAAGATAGGGGAAAACAAGAGACCCAGTACTTC.

The chain uses TRBV25-1 and TRBJ2-7, with a weak D call TRBD2 (5 bases). V was trimmed by 1 base and J by 7 bases, leaving 17 bases between them. This CDR3 comprises 15 residues. Germline V gives CDR1 MGHDK, CDR2 SYGVNS. This chain's CDR3 is CASSESPRERREQYF. CDR3 in DNA: TGTGCCAGCAGTGAATCACCCCGGGAAAGAAGGGAGCAGTACTTC.

The rearrangement links TRBV5-1 to TRBJ2-5; 12 bases fit TRBD2. CDR1 and CDR2 (germline): SGHRS, YFSETQ. The CDR3 runs to 16 residues. The V and J ends lost 4 bases and 7 bases, in that order; junction bases with no gene match: 11. The CDR3 region is CASSPRASGGEVTQYF. In nucleotides, the CDR3 is TGCGCCAGCAGCCCCCGGGCTAGCGGGGGGGAGGTGACCCAGTACTTC.

This chain joins TRBV19 and TRBJ2-3, with D possibly TRBD2 on 6 matching bases. Trimming left V 3 bases short and J 4 bases short, with 11 bases between. CDR1 is LNHDA and CDR2 is SQIVND in the germline V gene (reference sequence). CDR3 size: 14 residues. CDR3 DNA sequence: TGTGCCAGTAGTATTAATTCGGGGGCAGATACGCAGTATTTT. It is translated as CASSINSGADTQYF. The entire variable domain, with the rest obtained from reference TRBV19 and TRBJ2-3, is as follows: DGGITQSPKYLFRKEGQNVTLSCEQNLNHDAMYWYRQDPGQGLRLIYYSQIVNDFQKGDIAEGYSVSREKKESFPLTVTSAQKNPTAFYLCASSINSGADTQYFGPGTRLTVL.

The rearrangement uses TRBV5-4 and TRBJ2-5, with 8 bases fitting TRBD2. Germline CDR1 SGHNT, CDR2 YYREEE (reference sequence). The junction had 5 bases not matched to a gene; V was cut back by 7 bases and J by 0 bases. The CDR3 runs 14 residues. The DNA for the CDR3 is TGTGCCAGCCGACCGGGGGGGTACCAAGAGACCCAGTACTTC. Translated: CASRPGGYQETQYF.

The V gene is TRBV7-9, the J gene TRBJ2-7; tentatively, D is TRBD1 (6 bases). The CDR3 is 14 amino acids. V was shortened by 7 bases and J by 0 bases, with 13 bases between the two germline ends. The germline V gene encodes CDR1 SEHNR and CDR2 FQNEAQ (reference sequence). The CDR3 DNA sequence: TGTGCCAGCACCAGCACGGACAGCTCCTACGAGCAGTACTTC. Translated: CASTSTDSSYEQYF.

The V call is TRBV18, the J call TRBJ2-1, with 9 bases lining up with TRBD1. V trimming: 4 bases; J trimming: 0 bases; junction bases outside the gene matches: 4. The V gene's germline CDR1 is KGHSH and CDR2 LQKENI. The CDR3 loop spans 16 amino acids. The DNA of the CDR3 is TGTGCCAGCTCACGACCGGGACAGGGCTCCTACAATGAGCAGTTCTTC. Its protein product is CASSRPGQGSYNEQFF.

The gene calls are TRBV29-1 and TRBJ1-2; D gene uncertain. The germline CDR1 and CDR2 sequences are SQVTM and ANQGSEA. This CDR3 region has 14 residues. The V gene lost 3 bases and the J gene lost 7 bases, with 18 bases spanning the gap. The CDR3 DNA follows: TGCAGCGTTGAGACGGCCAGCGCTATTCGTGGCTACACCTTC. It specifies CSVETASAIRGYTF.

This clone has more than one count but fewer than ten. The chain combines TRBV4-1 with TRBJ2-7; possibly TRBD1 for D (6 bases). Germline V gene sequence: CDR1 MGHRA, CDR2 YSYEKL. The V end lost 1 base, the J end lost 4 bases, and 8 bases lay between the germline ends. The length of the CDR3 is 13 residues. The chain's CDR3 is CASSQARGYEQYF. CDR3 coding DNA: TGCGCCAGCAGCCAAGCGAGGGGGTACGAGCAGTACTTC.

This clone was picked up a small number of times. The rearrangement uses TRBV2 and TRBJ2-7; TRBD2 might be the D (6 bases). Trimming cost V 3 bases and J 2 bases, with 20 bases left between them. This CDR3 spans 17 amino acids. CDR1 is SNHLY, CDR2 FYNNEI, per germline. CDR3 loop: CASSDSPIAEIPYEQYF. The DNA of the CDR3 is TGTGCCAGCAGTGATTCCCCTATAGCGGAAATCCCCTACGAGCAGTACTTC.

The gene calls are TRBV19 and TRBJ2-7, with D possibly TRBD2 on 5 matching bases. V was trimmed by 3 bases and J by 3 bases, leaving 15 bases between them. The CDR3 contains 15 residues. Germline-derived CDR1 and CDR2 are LNHDA and SQIVND (reference sequence). CDR3 DNA sequence: TGTGCCAGTAGTATTTCCAGCGGTGGTTTCTACGAGCAGTACTTC. Translation gives CASSISSGGFYEQYF.

The genes are TRBV5-6 and TRBJ1-2; perhaps TRBD1 as D (6 bases). V was clipped by 7 bases and J by 3 bases, with 10 bases between them. Germline CDR1 is SGHDT and CDR2 is YYEEEE. The CDR3 has 12 amino acids. The CDR3 here is CASAPGDYGYTF. The DNA for the CDR3 is TGTGCCAGCGCCCCAGGGGACTATGGCTACACCTTC.

The rearrangement uses TRBV20-1 and TRBJ1-2; a possible D gene is TRBD1 (6 bases). The CDR3 has 10 residues. V lost 6 bases and J lost 6, with 8 bases in between. Per the germline V gene, CDR1 is DFQATT and CDR2 is SNEGSKA (reference sequence). The CDR3 loop reads CSAQGNGYTF. The CDR3 nucleotides read TGCAGTGCCCAGGGGAATGGCTACACCTTC.

This rearrangement joins TRBV10-2 to TRBJ2-5; TRBD2 aligns across 7 bases. The DNA matches TRBJ2-7 better at its end, which makes the J call doubtful. CDR1 and CDR2 from the germline V gene are WSHSY and SAAADI. CDR3 length equals 16 residues. CDR3 nucleotide sequence: TGCGCCAGCAGTGCGTCTAGCGGAGCCCTACCCTACGAGCAGTACTTC. This translates into CASSASSGALPYEQYF.

The chain employs TRBV5-4 and TRBJ1-1; D not resolved. The CDR3 extends over 12 amino acids. Germline V gene data show CDR1 as SGHNT and CDR2 as YYREEE (reference sequence). With 4 bases removed from V and 1 base from J, the gap between germline ends came to 5 bases. The CDR3 DNA reads TGTGCCAGCAGCGGCCGGAACACTGAAGCTTTCTTT. This encodes CASSGRNTEAFF.

J is TRBJ1-1 and V is TRBV10-1, with D possibly matching TRBD1 (5 bases). The CDR3 consists of 15 residues. V lost 0 bases, J lost 2 bases, and 10 bases lay in between. CDR1 is WNHNN and CDR2 is SYGVQD in the germline V gene (reference sequence). The CDR3 reads CASSESRTPNTEAFF. DNA of the CDR3: TGCGCCAGCAGTGAGTCCAGGACACCCAACACTGAAGCTTTCTTT.

V usage is TRBV5-1 and J usage is TRBJ2-6, with D tentatively TRBD1 (5 bases). Trimming left V 2 bases short and J 0 bases short, with 15 bases between. The germline CDR1 and CDR2 sequences are SGHRS and YFSETQ. The CDR3 is 18 amino acids. CDR3 sequence reads: CASSFYVDRHSGANVLTF. CDR3 bases: TGCGCCAGCAGCTTTTATGTCGACAGACACTCTGGGGCCAACGTCCTGACTTTC.

The V call is TRBV5-1, the J call TRBJ2-1; the D is unclear. CDR1 is SGHRS and CDR2 is YFSETQ in the germline V gene. This CDR3 contains 15 residues. V was trimmed by 5 bases and J by 5 bases, leaving 17 bases between them. The CDR3 sequence: CASRPSLANHNEQFF. For the CDR3, the DNA is TGCGCCAGCAGACCCTCTTTGGCAAATCACAATGAGCAGTTCTTC.

The rearrangement uses TRBV5-1 and TRBJ2-7; 12 bases line up with TRBD2. V was pared by 4 bases and J by 1 base, with 3 bases of the junction left unmatched. CDR3 length: 15 residues. The germline CDR1 and CDR2 sequences are SGHRS and YFSETQ. The CDR3 DNA reads TGCGCCAGCAGCCGGACTAGCGGGGTTTCCTACGAGCAGTACTTC. This sequence encodes CASSRTSGVSYEQYF.

The CDR3 protein is CASSFPAGGFYEQYF. The CDR3 bases are TGTGCCAGCAGCTTCCCCGCAGGGGGCTTCTACGAGCAGTACTTC. The rearrangement links TRBV13 to TRBJ2-7; 8 nucleotides line up with TRBD1. This CDR3 is 15 amino acids long. Trimming cost V 3 bases and J 3 bases; bases outside gene matches: 7. Germline CDR1 is PRHDT and CDR2 is FYEKMQ (reference sequence).

The V call is TRBV7-2, the J call TRBJ2-1; D possibly corresponds to TRBD1 (5 bases). From germline, CDR1 is SGHTA and CDR2 FQGNSA. Trimming cost V 6 bases and J 3 bases, with 12 bases left between them. The CDR3 has 14 residues. The CDR3 sequence: CASRYLRDYNEQFF. The CDR3 DNA reads TGTGCCAGCAGATATCTCAGGGACTACAATGAGCAGTTCTTC.

The V and J genes are TRBV9 and TRBJ1-1, with D unresolved. Trimming took 0 bases from V and 1 from J, leaving 7 bases between them. The CDR3 sequence is 14 residues long. Germline CDR1 reads SGDLS; CDR2 reads YYNGEE. In DNA, the CDR3 is TGTGCCAGCAGCGTAGTTCCGGGGAACACTGAAGCTTTCTTT. This codes for CASSVVPGNTEAFF.